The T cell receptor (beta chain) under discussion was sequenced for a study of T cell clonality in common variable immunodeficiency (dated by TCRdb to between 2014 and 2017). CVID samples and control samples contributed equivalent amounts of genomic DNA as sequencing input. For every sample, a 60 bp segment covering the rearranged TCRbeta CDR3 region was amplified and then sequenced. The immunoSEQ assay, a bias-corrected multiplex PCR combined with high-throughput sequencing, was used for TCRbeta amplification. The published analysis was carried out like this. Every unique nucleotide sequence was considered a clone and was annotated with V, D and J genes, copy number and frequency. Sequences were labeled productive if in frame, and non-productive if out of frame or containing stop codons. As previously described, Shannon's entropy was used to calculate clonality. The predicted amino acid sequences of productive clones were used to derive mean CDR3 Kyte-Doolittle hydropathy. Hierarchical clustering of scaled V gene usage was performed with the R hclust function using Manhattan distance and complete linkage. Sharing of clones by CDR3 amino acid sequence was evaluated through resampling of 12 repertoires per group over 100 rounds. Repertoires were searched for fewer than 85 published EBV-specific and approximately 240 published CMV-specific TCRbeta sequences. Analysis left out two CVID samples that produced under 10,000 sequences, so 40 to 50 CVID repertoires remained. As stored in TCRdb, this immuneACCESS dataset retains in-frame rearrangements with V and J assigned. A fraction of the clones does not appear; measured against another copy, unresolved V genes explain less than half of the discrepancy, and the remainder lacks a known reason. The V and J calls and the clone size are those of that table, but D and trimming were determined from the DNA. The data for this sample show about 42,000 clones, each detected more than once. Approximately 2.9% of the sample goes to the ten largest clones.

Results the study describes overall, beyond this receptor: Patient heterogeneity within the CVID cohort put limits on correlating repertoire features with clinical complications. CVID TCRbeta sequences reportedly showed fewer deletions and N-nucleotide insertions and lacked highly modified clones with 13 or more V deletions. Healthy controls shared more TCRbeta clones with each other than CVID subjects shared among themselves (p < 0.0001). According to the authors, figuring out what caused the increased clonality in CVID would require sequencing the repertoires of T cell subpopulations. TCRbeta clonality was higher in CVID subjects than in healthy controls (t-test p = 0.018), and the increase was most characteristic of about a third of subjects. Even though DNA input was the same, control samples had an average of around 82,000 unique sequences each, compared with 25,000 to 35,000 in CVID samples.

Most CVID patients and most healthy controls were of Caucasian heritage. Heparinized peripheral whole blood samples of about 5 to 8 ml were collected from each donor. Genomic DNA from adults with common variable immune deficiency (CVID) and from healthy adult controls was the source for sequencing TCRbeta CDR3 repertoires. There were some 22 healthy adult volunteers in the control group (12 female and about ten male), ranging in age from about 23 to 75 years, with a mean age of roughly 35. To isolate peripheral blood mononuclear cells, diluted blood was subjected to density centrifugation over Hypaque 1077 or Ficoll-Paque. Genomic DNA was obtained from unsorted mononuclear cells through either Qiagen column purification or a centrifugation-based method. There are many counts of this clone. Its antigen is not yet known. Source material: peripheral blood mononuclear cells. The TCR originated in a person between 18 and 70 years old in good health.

The sequenced CDR3 bases are TGCGCCAGCAGCTTGGTTCTAGCGGGGTTCACAGATACG. This codes for CASSLVLAGFTDT. In full, the CDR3 is CASSLVLAGFTDTQYF. The chain was built from TRBV5-1 and TRBJ2-3; TRBD2 agrees with 9 junctional bases. The read finishes 3 residues shy of the CDR3 end, and the germline J gene is used to complete it. The germline V gene gives CDR1 as SGHRS and CDR2 as YFSETQ. Trimming leaves V shorter by 0 bases and J shorter by 2 bases, with the junction holding 4 bases beyond the gene matches. Spanning cysteine to phenylalanine, the CDR3 consists of 16 amino acids. The 39 bases shown cover part of the CDR3, and their frame starts at base 1.